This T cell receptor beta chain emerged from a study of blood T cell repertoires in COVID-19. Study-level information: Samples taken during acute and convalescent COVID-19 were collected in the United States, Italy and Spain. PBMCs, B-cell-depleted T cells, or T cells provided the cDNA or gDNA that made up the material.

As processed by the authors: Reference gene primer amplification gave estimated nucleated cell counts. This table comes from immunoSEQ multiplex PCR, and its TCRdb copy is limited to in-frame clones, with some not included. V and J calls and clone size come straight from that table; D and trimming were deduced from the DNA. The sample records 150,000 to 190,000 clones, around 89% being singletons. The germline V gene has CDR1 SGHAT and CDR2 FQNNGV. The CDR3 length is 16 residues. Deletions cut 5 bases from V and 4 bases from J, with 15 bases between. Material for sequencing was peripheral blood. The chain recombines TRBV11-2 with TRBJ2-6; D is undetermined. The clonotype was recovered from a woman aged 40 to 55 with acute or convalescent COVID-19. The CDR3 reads CASSQTWARGANVLTF. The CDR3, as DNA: TGTGCCAGCAGCCAAACCTGGGCGCGCGGGGCCAACGTCCTGACTTTC.